This TCR beta chain was observed in a study of T cells in Graves' hyperthyroidism and ophthalmopathy. Template material for amplifying TCR beta CDR3 regions consisted of RNA transcripts. First-round RT-PCR targeting the TCR CDR3 was performed with the HTBI primer set. TCRdb redid the calling of the multiplex PCR reads with MiXCR, one entry per CDR3 protein. Found here are hundreds of thousands of distinct CDR3 sequences, around 14% of them singletons; the top ten hold around 5.4%. This clonotype was detected many times. The target antigen is unknown. This CDR3 region has 14 residues. Trimming pared 4 bases from V and 0 bases from J, leaving 12 bases between. CDR1 SQVTM and CDR2 ANQGSEA come from the germline V gene. Patients aged 18 to 65 with hyperthyroidism were newly diagnosed, with duration under 2 months. Study results and caveats: Ophthalmopathy was identified by the model a median around 6.3 months ahead of onset.

The chain couples TRBV29-1 to TRBJ1-1, with unresolved D. The origin of this receptor is a woman in her twenties or thirties with Graves' hyperthyroidism that later progressed to Graves' ophthalmopathy. Source material: blood. The CDR3 loop is CSVGQRLVNTEAFF. The DNA of the CDR3 is TGCAGCGTTGGTCAGCGACTAGTGAACACTGAAGCTTTCTTT.